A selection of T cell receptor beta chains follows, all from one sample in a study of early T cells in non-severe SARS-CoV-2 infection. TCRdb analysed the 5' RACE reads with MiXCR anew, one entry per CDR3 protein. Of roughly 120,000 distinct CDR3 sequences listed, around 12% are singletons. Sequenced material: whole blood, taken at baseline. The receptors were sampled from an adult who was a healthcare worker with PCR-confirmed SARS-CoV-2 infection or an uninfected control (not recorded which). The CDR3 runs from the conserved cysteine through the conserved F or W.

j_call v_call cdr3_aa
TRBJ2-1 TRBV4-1 CASSHPVTFGEQFF
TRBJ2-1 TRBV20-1 CSAGGTKEQFF
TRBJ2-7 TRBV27 CASKSRVYEQYF
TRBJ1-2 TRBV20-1 CSAQKVEVYGYTF
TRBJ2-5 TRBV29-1 CSVTGTGKETQYF
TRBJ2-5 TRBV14 CASSPVAGGAGETQYF
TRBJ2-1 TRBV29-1 CSVWTSGTPRGSF
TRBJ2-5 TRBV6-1 CASSDSLQETQYF
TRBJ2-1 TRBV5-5 CASSLAYRNEQFF
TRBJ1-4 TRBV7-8 CASSLVLYPSPNEKLFF
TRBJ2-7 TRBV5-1 CASSREEGLSYEQYF